This T cell receptor (beta chain) was captured by sequencing in a study of CD8 T cells in Susac syndrome. RNA amounts of 0.5 to 1 ug underwent reverse transcription with random hexamers. MiXCR was run by TCRdb on the immunoSEQ multiplex PCR reads, yielding one entry per CDR3 protein. The sample lists roughly 180,000 distinct CDR3 sequences; just under 95% were seen once. With regard to this clonotype: The target antigen is unknown.

Study findings and constraints: Where Susac syndrome CD4+ T cell repertoires were concerned, no clonal expansion was evident.

Patients with Susac syndrome met diagnostic criteria defined recently for definite or probable disease. Sample: CD4+ T cells from PBMCs. The receptor comes from a human donor with Susac syndrome.

CDR3 protein: CASSLGGGSTYEQYF. The CDR3 DNA reads TGTGCCAGCAGTTTAGGGGGCGGTTCGACGTACGAGCAGTACTTC. The J gene is TRBJ2-7, the V gene TRBV28, with D maybe TRBD1 (6 bases). From germline, CDR1 is MDHEN and CDR2 SYDVKM. The CDR3 sequence is 15 residues long. Trimming pared 2 bases from V and 4 bases from J, leaving 15 bases between.